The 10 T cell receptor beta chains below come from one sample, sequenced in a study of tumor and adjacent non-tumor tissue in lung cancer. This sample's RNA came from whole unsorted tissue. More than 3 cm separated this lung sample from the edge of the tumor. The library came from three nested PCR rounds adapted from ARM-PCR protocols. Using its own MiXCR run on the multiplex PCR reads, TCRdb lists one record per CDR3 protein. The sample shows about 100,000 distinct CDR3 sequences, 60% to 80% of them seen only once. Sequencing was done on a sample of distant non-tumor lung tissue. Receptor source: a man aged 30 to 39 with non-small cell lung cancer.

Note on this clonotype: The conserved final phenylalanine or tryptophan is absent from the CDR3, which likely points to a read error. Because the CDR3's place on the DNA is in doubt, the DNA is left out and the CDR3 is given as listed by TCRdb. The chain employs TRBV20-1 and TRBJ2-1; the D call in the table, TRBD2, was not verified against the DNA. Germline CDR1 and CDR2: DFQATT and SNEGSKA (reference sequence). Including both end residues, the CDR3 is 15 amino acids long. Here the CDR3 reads CSASSGARFYNERFL.

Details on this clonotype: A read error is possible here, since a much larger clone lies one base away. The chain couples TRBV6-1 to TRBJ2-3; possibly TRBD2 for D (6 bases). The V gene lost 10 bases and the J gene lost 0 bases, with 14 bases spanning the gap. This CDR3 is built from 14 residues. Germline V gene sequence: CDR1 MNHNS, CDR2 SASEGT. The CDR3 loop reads CANTPGTSTDTQYF. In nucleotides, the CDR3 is TGTGCCAACACCCCCGGGACTAGCACAGATACGCAGTATTTT.

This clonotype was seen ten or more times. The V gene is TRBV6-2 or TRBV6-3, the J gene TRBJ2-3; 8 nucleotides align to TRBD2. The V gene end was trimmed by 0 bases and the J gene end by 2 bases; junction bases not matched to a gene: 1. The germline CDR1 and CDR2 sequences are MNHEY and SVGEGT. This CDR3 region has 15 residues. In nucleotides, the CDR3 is TGTGCCAGCAGTTACTCCGGGGGGGCCACAGATACGCAGTATTTT. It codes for CASSYSGGATDTQYF.

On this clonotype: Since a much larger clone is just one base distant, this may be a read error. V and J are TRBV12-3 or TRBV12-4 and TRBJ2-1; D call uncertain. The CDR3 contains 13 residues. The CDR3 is CTSSSHTGNEQFF. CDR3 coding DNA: TGTACCAGCAGCTCCCACACGGGCAATGAGCAGTTCTTC.

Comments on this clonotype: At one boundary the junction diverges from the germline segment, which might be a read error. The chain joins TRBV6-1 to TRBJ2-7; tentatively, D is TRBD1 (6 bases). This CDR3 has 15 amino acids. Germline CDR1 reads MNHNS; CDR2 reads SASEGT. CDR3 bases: TGTACCAGCACTCCCTATGGACAGATCGCGGACGAGCACTACTTC. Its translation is CTSTPYGQIADEHYF.

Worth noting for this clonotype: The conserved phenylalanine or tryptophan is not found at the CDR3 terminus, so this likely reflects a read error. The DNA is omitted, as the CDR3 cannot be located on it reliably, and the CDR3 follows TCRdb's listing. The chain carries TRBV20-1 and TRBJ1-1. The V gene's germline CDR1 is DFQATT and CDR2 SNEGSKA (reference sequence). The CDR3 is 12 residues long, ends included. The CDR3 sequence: CSANGMNTEGFL.

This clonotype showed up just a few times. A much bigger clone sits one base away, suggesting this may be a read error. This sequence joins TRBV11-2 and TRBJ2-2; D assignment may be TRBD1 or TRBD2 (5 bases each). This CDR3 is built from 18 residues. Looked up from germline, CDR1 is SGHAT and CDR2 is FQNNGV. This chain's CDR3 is CDSSLLRVGGTNTGELFF. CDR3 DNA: TGTGACAGCAGCTTACTCCGGGTTGGGGGTACGAACACCGGGGAGCTGTTTTTT. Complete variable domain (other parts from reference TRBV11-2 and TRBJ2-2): EAGVAQSPRYKIIEKRQSVAFWCNPISGHATLYWYQQILGQGPKLLIQFQNNGVVDDSQLPKDRFSAERLKGVDSTLKIQPAKLEDSAVYLCDSSLLRVGGTNTGELFFGEGSRLTVL.

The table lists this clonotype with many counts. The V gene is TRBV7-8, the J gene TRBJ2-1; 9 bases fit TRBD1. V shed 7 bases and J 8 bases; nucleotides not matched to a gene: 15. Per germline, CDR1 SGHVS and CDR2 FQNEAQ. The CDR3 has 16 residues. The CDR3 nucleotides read TGTGCCAGCACCCCAGGGGGGACAGGGATAAACGATGAGCAGTTCTTC. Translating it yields CASTPGGTGINDEQFF.

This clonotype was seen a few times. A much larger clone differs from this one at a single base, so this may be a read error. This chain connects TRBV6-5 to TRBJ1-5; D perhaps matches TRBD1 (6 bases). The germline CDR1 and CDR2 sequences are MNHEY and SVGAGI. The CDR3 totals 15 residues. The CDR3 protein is CVSSARVQGDQPQHF. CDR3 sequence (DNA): TGTGTCAGCAGTGCCAGGGTACAGGGAGATCAGCCCCAGCATTTT.

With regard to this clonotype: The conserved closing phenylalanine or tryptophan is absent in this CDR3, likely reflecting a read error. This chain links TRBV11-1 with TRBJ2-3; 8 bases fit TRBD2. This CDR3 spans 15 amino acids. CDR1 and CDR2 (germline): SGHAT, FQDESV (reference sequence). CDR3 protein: CASSPAGDNTYTQYV. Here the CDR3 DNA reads TGTGCCAGCAGCCCAGCGGGGGATAACACATATACGCAGTATGTT.